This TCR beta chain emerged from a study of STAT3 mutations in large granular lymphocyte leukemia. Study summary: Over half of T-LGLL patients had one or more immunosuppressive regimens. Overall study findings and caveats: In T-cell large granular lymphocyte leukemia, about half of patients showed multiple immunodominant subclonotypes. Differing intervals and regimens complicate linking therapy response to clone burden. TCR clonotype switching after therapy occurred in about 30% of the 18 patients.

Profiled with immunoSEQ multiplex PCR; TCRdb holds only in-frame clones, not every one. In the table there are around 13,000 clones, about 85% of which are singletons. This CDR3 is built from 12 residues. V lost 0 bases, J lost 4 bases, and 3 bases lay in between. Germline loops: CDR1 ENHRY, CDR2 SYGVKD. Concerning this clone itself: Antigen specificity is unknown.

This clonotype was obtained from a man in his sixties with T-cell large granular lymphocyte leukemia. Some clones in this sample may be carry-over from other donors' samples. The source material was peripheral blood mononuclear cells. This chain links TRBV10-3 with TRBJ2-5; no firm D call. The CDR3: CAISESRETQYF. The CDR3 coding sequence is TGTGCCATCAGTGAGTCGAGAGAGACCCAGTACTTC.